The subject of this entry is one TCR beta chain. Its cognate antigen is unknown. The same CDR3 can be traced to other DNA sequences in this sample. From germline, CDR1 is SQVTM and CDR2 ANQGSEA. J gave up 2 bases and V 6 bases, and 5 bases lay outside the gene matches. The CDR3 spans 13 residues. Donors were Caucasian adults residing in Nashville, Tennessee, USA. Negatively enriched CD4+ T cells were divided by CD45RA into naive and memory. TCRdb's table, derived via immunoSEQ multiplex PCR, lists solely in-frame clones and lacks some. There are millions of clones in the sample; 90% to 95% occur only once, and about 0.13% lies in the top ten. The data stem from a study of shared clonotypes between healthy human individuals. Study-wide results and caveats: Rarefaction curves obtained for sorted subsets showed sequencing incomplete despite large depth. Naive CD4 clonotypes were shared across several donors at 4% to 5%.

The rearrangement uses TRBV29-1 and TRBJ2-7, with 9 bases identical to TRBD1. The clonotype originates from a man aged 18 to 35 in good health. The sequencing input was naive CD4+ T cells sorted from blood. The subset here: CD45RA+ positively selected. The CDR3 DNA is TGCAGCGTGACGGGACAGGGAGCCTACGAGCAGTACTTC. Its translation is CSVTGQGAYEQYF.